This T cell receptor (beta chain) appears in the sequencing data of a study of T cells in Graves' hyperthyroidism and ophthalmopathy. Broader study findings: Blood also showed most of the thyroid clonotypes that were expanded above 0.001.

Patients were aged 18 to 65, had disease duration under 2 months, and had newly diagnosed hyperthyroidism. Fresh peripheral blood, roughly 9.8 ml of it, supplied the PBMCs. V shed 4 bases, J shed 6 bases, and the junction held 9 bases outside the gene matches. Germline loops: CDR1 SGDLS, CDR2 YYNGEE. The CDR3 loop spans 16 amino acids. This clonotype showed up just a few times. What it binds is unknown. Amplified regions were TCR beta CDR3 sequences from RNA transcripts. The TCR CDR3 first-round RT-PCR relied on the HTBI primer set. TCRdb re-derived calls from the multiplex PCR reads in MiXCR, one entry per CDR3 protein. The sample yields more than 350,000 distinct CDR3 sequences, under 15% seen once.

This chain uses TRBV9 with TRBJ1-6; 8 bases align to TRBD1. This receptor was obtained from a woman aged 30 to 39 with Graves' hyperthyroidism. The sample comprised blood. The CDR3 reads CASSQTGGEANSPLHF. CDR3 nucleotide sequence: TGTGCCAGCAGCCAAACAGGGGGAGAGGCTAATTCACCCCTCCACTTT.